This T cell receptor beta chain came from a study of T cell responses to AZD1222 COVID-19 vaccine. In the study overall: It was second doses at about 4 or about 12 weeks that were pooled. Findings and caveats of the study: Reports indicate that nearly half of spike-specific TCRs are directed at unmutated variant regions. At study baseline, merely several AZD1222 recipients were seropositive.

As to this clone: Its antigen is unknown.

This CDR3 has 15 residues. CDR1 and CDR2 (germline): LNHDA, SQIVND (reference sequence). Losses at the gene ends were 4 bases for V and 1 base for J; bases not matched to a gene: 4. Generated by immunoSEQ multiplex PCR, the TCRdb table keeps only in-frame clones and is missing some. The sample consists of around 62,000 clones, approximately 90% of them appearing once. This sample comprised peripheral blood, obtained on day 0 of AZD1222 vaccination. The receptor comes from an adult in good health. The rearrangement links TRBV19 to TRBJ1-1, with 9 bases that match TRBD1. This chain's CDR3 is CASSTPDRGNTEAFF. CDR3 coding DNA: TGTGCCAGTAGTACCCCGGACAGGGGGAACACTGAAGCTTTCTTT. Full variable domain (remainder filled in from reference TRBV19 and TRBJ1-1): DGGITQSPKYLFRKEGQNVTLSCEQNLNHDAMYWYRQDPGQGLRLIYYSQIVNDFQKGDIAEGYSVSREKKESFPLTVTSAQKNPTAFYLCASSTPDRGNTEAFFGQGTRLTVV.